These 23 T cell receptor beta chains came from one sample sequenced in a study of T cells after yellow fever vaccination. TCRdb analysed the 5' RACE reads with MiXCR anew, one entry per CDR3 protein. The sample has roughly 250,000 distinct CDR3 sequences; under 15% are singletons. The specimen comprised CD4+ T cells sorted from PBMCs, sampled 45 days after the yellow fever booster vaccination. All receptors derive from a man younger than 40 who received the YFV17D yellow fever vaccine.

This clonotype was recorded a few times. The rearrangement uses TRBV14 and TRBJ2-5, with D uncertain. Germline V lookup: CDR1 SGHDN, CDR2 FVKESK. The CDR3 covers 17 residues. V was trimmed by 1 base and J by 7 bases, leaving 22 bases between them. In DNA form, the CDR3 reads TGTGCCAGCAGCCAAGGGGTTTTTCGTCCCCGGAGTGTGACCCAGTACTTC. This encodes CASSQGVFRPRSVTQYF.

The chain combines TRBV2 with TRBJ2-1, with D hard to call. The V gene lost 6 bases and the J gene lost 4 bases, with 10 bases spanning the gap. Germline CDR1 reads SNHLY; CDR2 reads FYNNEI. CDR3 length equals 13 residues. CDR3 DNA: TGTGCCAGCAGCATACAAAGTTACAATGAGCAGTTCTTC. It encodes CASSIQSYNEQFF.

The rearrangement joins TRBV3-1 to TRBJ1-1; TRBD1 is a possible D gene (5 bases). V gave up 8 bases and J gave up 5 bases, with 12 bases separating them. The germline V gene has CDR1 LGHDT and CDR2 YNNKEL (reference sequence). The CDR3 totals 12 residues. CDR3 sequence (DNA): TGTGCCAGCCGTCTCAGGGAGACTGAAGCTTTCTTT. Its protein product is CASRLRETEAFF.

This clonotype was found a few times. The chain is built from TRBV7-2 and TRBJ2-7; TRBD1 is a possible D gene (5 bases). V gave up 3 bases and J gave up 2 bases, with 11 bases separating them. Looked up from germline, CDR1 is SGHTA and CDR2 is FQGNSA. This CDR3 comprises 14 residues. The chain's CDR3 is CASSLVGEAYEQYF. DNA for the CDR3: TGTGCCAGCAGCTTGGTAGGGGAAGCCTACGAGCAGTACTTC.

The V and J genes are TRBV20-1 and TRBJ2-1, with D hard to call. Trimming took off 6 bases at V and 0 bases at J, with 9 bases between the two ends. The CDR3 loop spans 13 amino acids. Germline assignment: CDR1 DFQATT and CDR2 SNEGSKA (reference sequence). Here the CDR3 DNA reads TGCAGTGCGCCGGGTCTCTCCTACAATGAGCAGTTCTTC. Protein: CSAPGLSYNEQFF.

This clonotype occurred a few times. The genes are TRBV7-2 and TRBJ2-1, with 9 nucleotides matching TRBD2. CDR1 SGHTA and CDR2 FQGNSA come from the germline V gene. The CDR3 is 13 amino acids. V lost 2 bases to trimming and J lost 10 bases; unmatched junction nucleotides: 3. The CDR3 loop reads CASSLKAGGEQFF. The DNA for the CDR3 is TGTGCCAGCAGCTTAAAGGCGGGAGGGGAGCAGTTCTTC. The entire variable domain, with the rest obtained from reference TRBV7-2 and TRBJ2-1, is as follows: GAGVSQSPSNKVTEKGKDVELRCDPISGHTALYWYRQSLGQGLEFLIYFQGNSAPDKSGLPSDRFSAERTGGSVSTLTIQRTQQEDSAVYLCASSLKAGGEQFFGPGTRLTVL.

V gene TRBV5-1 combines with J gene TRBJ2-7; D may match TRBD1 or TRBD2 (5 bases each). The CDR3 has 14 amino acids. Germline V gives CDR1 SGHRS, CDR2 YFSETQ. V gave up 7 bases and J gave up 2 bases, with 16 bases separating them. CDR3 DNA: TGCGCCAGCCGGCCTTCCGGGGCTCCCTACGAGCAGTACTTC. Residues: CASRPSGAPYEQYF.

This clonotype was observed many times. CDR3 loop: CATSSGGSYNEQFF. As DNA, the CDR3 is TGTGCCACGTCTAGCGGAGGCTCCTACAATGAGCAGTTCTTC. The genes are TRBV24-1 and TRBJ2-1; 7 positions match TRBD2. The CDR3 is made up of 14 amino acids. The V and J ends lost 10 bases and 0 bases, in that order; junction bases with no gene match: 5. Per the germline V gene, CDR1 is KGHDR and CDR2 is SFDVKD.

This clonotype was counted only a few times. The J gene is TRBJ2-5, the V gene TRBV7-2; 11 nucleotides match TRBD2. The V and J ends lost 5 bases and 7 bases, in that order; junction bases with no gene match: 6. The CDR3 length is 14 residues. CDR1 is SGHTA and CDR2 is FQGNSA in the germline V gene. CDR3 in amino acids: CASSPLGTSGTQYF. The CDR3 DNA reads as TGTGCCAGCAGCCCTCTAGGGACTAGCGGGACCCAGTACTTC.

This clonotype has only a few counts. The V and J genes are TRBV7-8 and TRBJ2-5; 7 nucleotides line up with TRBD2. Trimming took 5 bases from V and 4 from J; bases not matched to a gene: 1. CDR1 is SGHVS, CDR2 FQNEAQ, per germline. The length of the CDR3 is 12 residues. In DNA, the CDR3 is TGTGCCAGCAGCCGGGAGGTAGAGACCCAGTACTTC. Protein: CASSREVETQYF.

This clonotype showed up many times. The V gene is TRBV5-1, the J gene TRBJ2-1; no clear D gene. The CDR3 has 13 residues. The germline gives CDR1 SGHRS, CDR2 YFSETQ. Between the trimmed V and J ends, which lost 7 bases and 7 bases, there was a span of 15 bases. CDR3 coding DNA: TGCGCCAGCTGGGCAGGCAGTGGAAATGAGCAGTTCTTC. Translation: CASWAGSGNEQFF.

This clonotype was seen more than once but under ten times. V usage is TRBV6-1 and J usage is TRBJ1-1, with a tentative D call TRBD1 (5 bases). V lost 3 bases to trimming and J lost 5 bases, with 13 bases between them. Germline V gene lookup returns CDR1 MNHNS and CDR2 SASEGT. This CDR3 contains 14 residues. The CDR3 reads CASSDGRRGTEAFF. CDR3 sequence (DNA): TGTGCCAGCAGTGACGGACGGCGGGGGACTGAAGCTTTCTTT.

The chain is built from TRBV30 and TRBJ1-3; no clear D. The germline V and J ends were trimmed by 4 bases and 0 bases, with 16 bases remaining between them. CDR1 and CDR2 (germline): GTSNPN, SVGIG (reference sequence). The CDR3 extends over 16 amino acids. The DNA of the CDR3 is TGTGCCTGGAACCCTGTAGGCAGTTACTCTGGAAACACCATATATTTT. Its translation is CAWNPVGSYSGNTIYF.

This clonotype occurred a few times. V and J are TRBV7-2 and TRBJ2-7; 7 nucleotides match TRBD1. CDR1 SGHTA and CDR2 FQGNSA come from the germline V gene. CDR3 length: 15 amino acids. Losses at the gene ends were 3 bases for V and 3 bases for J; bases not matched to a gene: 8. CDR3 sequence (DNA): TGTGCCAGCAGCTTCTCCCCCAGGGGGATCTACGAGCAGTACTTC. It encodes CASSFSPRGIYEQYF.

The chain joins TRBV5-6 to TRBJ2-5; weak D call: TRBD2 (6 bases). Deletions cut 0 bases from V and 6 bases from J, with 15 bases between. This CDR3 contains 15 residues. Per germline, CDR1 SGHDT and CDR2 YYEEEE. The CDR3 region is CASSLEWERVKTQYF. DNA for the CDR3: TGTGCCAGCAGCTTGGAGTGGGAGCGGGTTAAGACCCAGTACTTC.

This clonotype appeared a few times. V usage is TRBV20-1 and J usage is TRBJ2-1; D remains ambiguous. Germline values: CDR1 DFQATT, CDR2 SNEGSKA (reference sequence). V lost 2 bases and J lost 9, with 11 bases in between. The CDR3 extends over 12 amino acids. In DNA, the CDR3 is TGCAGTGCTAGACGGGCGGCCCGTGAGCAGTTCTTC. Residues: CSARRAAREQFF.

This clonotype was recorded a few times. The gene calls are TRBV20-1 and TRBJ2-5; the D is unclear. CDR3 length: 13 residues. CDR1 is DFQATT, CDR2 SNEGSKA, per germline (reference sequence). CDR3 region: CAVEANLQETQYF. In DNA form, the CDR3 reads TGCGCAGTCGAGGCTAACCTCCAAGAGACCCAGTACTTC.

V and J are TRBV10-2 and TRBJ1-5; D unresolved. From germline, CDR1 is WSHSY and CDR2 SAAADI. CDR3 size: 14 residues. The V end lost 2 bases, the J end lost 4 bases, and 9 bases lay between the germline ends. The CDR3: CASSERQANQPQHF. CDR3 DNA sequence: TGCGCCAGCAGTGAGAGGCAGGCAAATCAGCCCCAGCATTTT.

This clonotype was seen a handful of times. The rearrangement links TRBV7-2 to TRBJ1-2; TRBD1 matches 10 bases. V shed 1 base, J shed 4 bases, and the junction held 3 bases outside the gene matches. Germline assignment: CDR1 SGHTA and CDR2 FQGNSA. This CDR3 has 15 residues. The chain's CDR3 is CASSLERTGGYGYTF. For the CDR3, the DNA is TGTGCCAGCAGCTTAGAACGGACAGGGGGCTATGGCTACACCTTC.

This clonotype appeared a few times. The CDR3, as DNA: TGTGCCAGCAGCTTAATGCTGGAGACCCAGTACTTC. As protein: CASSLMLETQYF. The chain has TRBV7-2 and TRBJ2-5; D call uncertain. The germline CDR1 and CDR2 sequences are SGHTA and FQGNSA. CDR3 length: 12 amino acids. V dropped 2 bases and J dropped 5 bases, with 6 bases sitting between them.

This clonotype came up a few times. This CDR3 reads CASSELAGVFNEQFF. DNA for the CDR3: TGTGCCAGCAGTGAGCTAGCGGGGGTCTTCAATGAGCAGTTCTTC. This chain connects TRBV6-1 to TRBJ2-1, with 10 bases aligning to TRBD2. Per the germline V gene, CDR1 is MNHNS and CDR2 is SASEGT. With V trimmed by 3 bases and J by 6 bases, 5 bases remained unmatched. The CDR3 has 15 residues.

The gene calls are TRBV20-1 and TRBJ1-5; 9 positions match TRBD1. There are 14 residues in the CDR3. Per the germline V gene, CDR1 is DFQATT and CDR2 is SNEGSKA (reference sequence). J lost 6 bases, V lost 6 bases, and 9 bases had no gene match. CDR3 bases: TGCAGTGCCCTGACAGGGGGTGGGAGTCAGCCCCAGCATTTT. Translation: CSALTGGGSQPQHF.

The chain recombines TRBV5-1 with TRBJ2-2; tentative D call: TRBD2 (5 bases). The CDR3 is made up of 14 amino acids. The germline V gene encodes CDR1 SGHRS and CDR2 YFSETQ. The V end lost 5 bases, the J end lost 0 bases, and 8 bases lay between the germline ends. CDR3 amino acids: CASREAPNTGELFF. The CDR3 coding sequence is TGCGCCAGCAGGGAGGCCCCGAACACCGGGGAGCTGTTTTTT.